This TCR beta chain was identified during a study of T cell repertoires in cytomegalovirus infection. Overall study: Public TCR beta signatures marked donors with CMV infection and the matching HLA. Broader study findings: The ex vivo response showed dominance by HLA-C-restricted CMV-specific TCR beta clonotypes. The cumulative frequency of public TCR beta families distinguished individuals who carried CMV together with the relevant HLA.

MiXCR was run by TCRdb on the reads, yielding one entry per CDR3 protein. The sample includes about 700,000 distinct CDR3 sequences, about 30% of them seen just once. Details on this clonotype: Its cognate antigen is unknown.

J lost 3 bases, V lost 9 bases, and 7 bases had no gene match. CDR1 ENHRY and CDR2 SYGVKD come from the germline V gene. CDR3 length: 13 residues. The chain carries TRBV10-3 and TRBJ2-7; 8 bases are shared with TRBD1. The sequencing used cultured PBMCs, collected from culture after CMV antigen stimulation. The clonotype comes from a human donor in good health (CMV status not recorded). Some clones in this sample may be carry-over from other donors' samples. DNA for the CDR3: TGTGCCATTCACGAGGACAGGGACTACGAGCAGTACTTC. It is translated as CAIHEDRDYEQYF.